These 30 T cell receptor beta chains share one sample of origin, sequenced in a study of T cells in Graves' hyperthyroidism and ophthalmopathy. Amplified TCR beta CDR3 regions derived from RNA transcripts. With the HTBI primer set, the TCR CDR3 went through a first round of RT-PCR. TCRdb processed the multiplex PCR reads anew with MiXCR; each CDR3 protein has one entry. This table has around 300,000 distinct CDR3 sequences, about 14% appearing once. The sequencing sample was made of blood. All receptors come from a woman between 25 and 40 years old with Graves' hyperthyroidism that later progressed to Graves' ophthalmopathy.

The chain is built from TRBV9 and TRBJ1-1; unclear D gene. Germline V gene sequence: CDR1 SGDLS, CDR2 YYNGEE. This CDR3 has 15 residues. V shed 4 bases and J shed 4 bases, with 17 bases lying between them. The CDR3 reads CASSFSEGRVTEAFF. CDR3 DNA: TGTGCCAGCAGCTTTAGCGAGGGTCGGGTCACTGAAGCTTTCTTT. Full variable domain (missing parts from reference TRBV9 and TRBJ1-1): DSGVTQTPKHLITATGQRVTLRCSPRSGDLSVYWYQQSLDQGLQFLIQYYNGEERAKGNILERFSAQQFPDLHSELNLSSLELGDSALYFCASSFSEGRVTEAFFGQGTRLTVV.

The chain links TRBV2 to TRBJ1-1; TRBD1 agrees at 7 bases. This CDR3 region has 16 residues. The germline V gene encodes CDR1 SNHLY and CDR2 FYNNEI. With V trimmed by 5 bases and J by 4 bases, 13 bases remained unmatched. CDR3 nucleotide sequence: TGTGCCAGCAGTCAACAGGGGCGAGGAATTAGCACTGAAGCTTTCTTT. Protein: CASSQQGRGISTEAFF.

This clonotype was seen more than once but under ten times. The V gene is TRBV3-1, the J gene TRBJ2-3; 7 bases match TRBD2. The germline gives CDR1 LGHDT, CDR2 YNNKEL (reference sequence). The CDR3 is 16 amino acids. V dropped 1 base and J dropped 0; count of bases not matched to a gene: 4. DNA of the CDR3: TGTGCCAGCAGCCAAGGGGGGGGTGCTAGCACAGATACGCAGTATTTT. Translating gives CASSQGGGASTDTQYF.

In its sample, this clonotype was seen once. Since a much larger clone is just one base distant, this may be a read error. The CDR3, as DNA: TGTGCCAGCAGCGTAATGGTCTCATACGAGCAGTACTTC. It is translated as CASSVMVSYEQYF. The gene calls are TRBV9 and TRBJ2-7; D unclear. Germline V CDR1 and CDR2: SGDLS, YYNGEE. Deletions cut 1 base from V and 4 bases from J, with 9 bases between. The CDR3 runs 13 residues.

This clonotype was observed many times. The chain uses TRBV19 and TRBJ2-1; 9 bases line up with TRBD2. The ends lost 7 bases at V and 6 bases at J; junction bases unmatched: 13. CDR1 LNHDA and CDR2 SQIVND come from the germline V gene (reference sequence). CDR3 length: 16 residues. The CDR3 bases are TGTGCCAGTACCAAAGGATTAGCGGGAGTTTGCAATGAGCAGTTCTTC. This codes for CASTKGLAGVCNEQFF. Full variable domain (outside the CDR3, taken from reference TRBV19 and TRBJ2-1): DGGITQSPKYLFRKEGQNVTLSCEQNLNHDAMYWYRQDPGQGLRLIYYSQIVNDFQKGDIAEGYSVSREKKESFPLTVTSAQKNPTAFYLCASTKGLAGVCNEQFFGPGTRLTVL.

This clonotype was counted ten times or more. CDR3: CAISDGQSNQPQHF. The CDR3 bases are TGTGCCATCAGTGATGGACAGAGCAATCAGCCCCAGCATTTT. The V call is TRBV10-3, the J call TRBJ1-5; D is perhaps TRBD1 (6 bases). Trimming removed 3 bases at V and 1 base at J, with 7 bases between. Germline CDR1 is ENHRY and CDR2 is SYGVKD. The CDR3 covers 14 residues.

This clonotype was recorded at least ten times. CDR3 loop: CASSPKRGRQPQHF. CDR3 DNA: TGTGCCAGCTCACCGAAAAGGGGCAGGCAGCCCCAGCATTTT. This sequence joins TRBV18 and TRBJ1-5, with a tentative D call TRBD1 (5 bases). The germline V gene has CDR1 KGHSH and CDR2 LQKENI. This CDR3 is built from 14 residues. Between the trimmed V and J ends, which lost 3 bases and 7 bases, there was a span of 13 bases.

This clonotype was detected ten times or more. The chain couples TRBV18 to TRBJ2-7, with TRBD1 as a possible D gene (6 bases). This CDR3 spans 14 amino acids. The germline V gene has CDR1 KGHSH and CDR2 LQKENI. V was clipped by 3 bases and J by 3 bases, with 12 bases between them. In DNA, the CDR3 is TGTGCCAGCTCACCCAAACAGGGAATCTACGAGCAGTACTTC. Translation: CASSPKQGIYEQYF.

This clonotype was recorded many times. This rearrangement joins TRBV7-3 to TRBJ2-3, with TRBD2 matching 7 bases. This CDR3 is built from 14 residues. Germline V lookup: CDR1 SGHTA, CDR2 FQGTGA. J was trimmed by 1 base and V by 5 bases; bases with no gene match: 3. CDR3 coding DNA: TGTGCCAGCAGCAAAACTAGCGGCACAGATACGCAGTATTTT. Its protein is CASSKTSGTDTQYF. The full variable domain, completed using reference TRBV7-3 and TRBJ2-3, is GAGVSQTPSNKVTEKGKYVELRCDPISGHTALYWYRQSLGQGPEFLIYFQGTGAADDSGLPNDRFFAVRPEGSVSTLKIQRTERGDSAVYLCASSKTSGTDTQYFGPGTRLTVL.

This clonotype was seen repeatedly, ten times or more. This chain uses TRBV12-3 or TRBV12-4 with TRBJ2-3; D call uncertain. V lost 5 bases to trimming and J lost 4 bases, with 16 bases between them. This CDR3 comprises 15 residues. CDR3 nucleotides: TGTGCCAGCAGTCCTAGTTATCTTAGGTCAGATACGCAGTATTTT. It encodes CASSPSYLRSDTQYF.

This chain uses TRBV20-1 with TRBJ2-3; D perhaps matches TRBD2 (6 bases). Germline V lookup: CDR1 DFQATT, CDR2 SNEGSKA (reference sequence). Trimming stripped 6 bases from V and 4 bases from J, with 14 bases between. The CDR3 has 13 residues. CDR3 bases: TGCAGTGCCAATCTAGCGTTTGCAGATACGCAGTATTTT. Its protein product is CSANLAFADTQYF.

J is TRBJ2-5 and V is TRBV12-3 or TRBV12-4; 12 bases fit TRBD2. The CDR3 has 17 amino acids. V lost 6 bases and J lost 4; bases outside the gene matches: 12. The CDR3 loop reads CASSFTGASGRGETQYF. The CDR3 nucleotides are TGTGCCAGCAGCTTCACAGGGGCTAGCGGGAGGGGAGAGACCCAGTACTTC.

This clonotype has at least ten counts. The chain employs TRBV28 and TRBJ2-7, with D perhaps TRBD1 (6 bases). Germline-derived CDR1 and CDR2 are MDHEN and SYDVKM. There are 13 residues in the CDR3. V lost 7 bases, J lost 5 bases, and 15 bases lay in between. The CDR3 DNA is TGTGCCAGCATAGGGGGATGGGCCGACGAGCAGTACTTC. Its translation is CASIGGWADEQYF.

This clonotype was picked up many times. This chain connects TRBV30 to TRBJ1-1, with no clear D. The V end was cut by 3 bases, the J end by 5 bases, with 13 bases between. Germline CDR1 GTSNPN, CDR2 SVGIG (reference sequence). CDR3 length: 13 amino acids. The CDR3 bases are TGTGCCTGGAGCTTCGAGCCGGGGACTGAAGCTTTCTTT. Translated: CAWSFEPGTEAFF.

There are a few counts of this clonotype. The chain employs TRBV20-1 and TRBJ1-5; perhaps TRBD1 as D (5 bases). Germline-derived CDR1 and CDR2 are DFQATT and SNEGSKA (reference sequence). Trimming took 5 bases from V and 4 from J, leaving 12 bases between them. The CDR3 length is 13 residues. The CDR3 DNA reads as TGCAGTGCTGTGGCAGGGTTGAATCAGCCCCAGCATTTT. It yields the protein CSAVAGLNQPQHF.

The sample holds a few counts of this clonotype. The V call is TRBV7-8, the J call TRBJ2-3, with 7 positions matching TRBD2. The CDR3 length is 14 residues. CDR1 and CDR2 (germline): SGHVS, FQNEAQ. With 5 bases clipped from V and 6 bases from J, the junction kept 8 bases outside the gene matches. In DNA, the CDR3 is TGTGCCAGCAGCCGGGGCGGGGGTCAGGATACGCAGTATTTT. This translates into CASSRGGGQDTQYF. Full variable domain (missing parts from reference TRBV7-8 and TRBJ2-3): GAGVSQSPRYKVAKRGQDVALRCDPISGHVSLFWYQQALGQGPEFLTYFQNEAQLDKSGLPSDRFFAERPEGSVSTLKIQRTQQEDSAVYLCASSRGGGQDTQYFGPGTRLTVL.

This clonotype was observed at least ten times. This chain joins TRBV28 and TRBJ2-3; D unresolved. This CDR3 is built from 14 residues. Germline-derived CDR1 and CDR2 are MDHEN and SYDVKM. Trimming left V 6 bases short and J 0 bases short, with 10 bases between. CDR3: CASREWESTDTQYF. CDR3 DNA sequence: TGTGCCAGCAGGGAGTGGGAAAGCACAGATACGCAGTATTTT.

Of note for this clonotype: A read error may be the cause here, since a much bigger clone is one base away. The chain recombines TRBV7-2 with TRBJ2-7; perhaps TRBD1 as D (5 bases). V was trimmed by 8 bases and J by 1 base, leaving 18 bases between them. This CDR3 has 15 residues. Germline-derived CDR1 and CDR2 are SGHTA and FQGNSA. Here the CDR3 reads CASGLLRDLSYEQYF. The DNA of the CDR3 is TGTGCCAGCGGCCTTCTCAGGGATTTGTCCTACGAGCAGTACTTC.

Only a few counts were recorded for this clonotype. The chain employs TRBV6-1 and TRBJ2-4, with no clear D. Trimming took off 6 bases at V and 4 bases at J, with 4 bases between the two ends. CDR3 length equals 11 residues. The germline gives CDR1 MNHNS, CDR2 SASEGT. CDR3 nucleotide sequence: TGTGCCAGCAGGGAGAAAAACATTCAGTACTTC. Translating it yields CASREKNIQYF.

This chain links TRBV4-2 with TRBJ1-6, with D possibly matching TRBD1 (5 bases). The CDR3 covers 14 residues. With 1 base removed from V and 5 bases from J, the gap between germline ends came to 6 bases. The germline CDR1 and CDR2 sequences are LGHNA and YNFKEQ. The CDR3 DNA follows: TGTGCCAGCAGCCAAGGGGGGAATAATTCACCCCTCCACTTT. Amino acid sequence: CASSQGGNNSPLHF.

This clonotype was seen once. A much larger clone differs from this one at a single base, so this may be a read error. The chain is built from TRBV20-1 and TRBJ2-1; TRBD2 might be the D (6 bases). This CDR3 has 11 amino acids. Germline V gene data show CDR1 as DFQATT and CDR2 as SNEGSKA (reference sequence). DNA of the CDR3: TGCAGTGCTCCGGGACTCAATGGGCAGTTCTTC. Encoded protein: CSAPGLNGQFF.

This chain uses TRBV28 with TRBJ2-3; no firm D call. Looked up from germline, CDR1 is MDHEN and CDR2 is SYDVKM. The CDR3 length is 17 residues. The germline V and J ends were trimmed by 5 bases and 0 bases, with 18 bases remaining between them. CDR3 sequence (DNA): TGTGCCAGCAGTAAGGGTTTCTTTTGGGCTAGCACAGATACGCAGTATTTT. Translation: CASSKGFFWASTDTQYF.

This clonotype was observed at least ten times. CDR3: CASSPVEGHGYTF. The CDR3 nucleotides read TGTGCCAGCAGCCCCGTTGAAGGACATGGCTACACCTTC. The chain has TRBV2 and TRBJ1-2; D call uncertain. V lost 6 bases to trimming and J lost 6 bases, with 14 bases between them. CDR1 is SNHLY, CDR2 FYNNEI, per germline. This CDR3 is built from 13 residues.

This clonotype has ten or more counts. V usage is TRBV5-1 and J usage is TRBJ2-7; D possibly corresponds to TRBD1 (5 bases). This CDR3 spans 13 amino acids. V lost 5 bases to trimming and J lost 0 bases, with 9 bases between them. CDR1 is SGHRS, CDR2 YFSETQ, per germline. CDR3 protein: CASSRGNSYEQYF. The CDR3 bases are TGCGCCAGCAGTAGGGGCAACTCCTACGAGCAGTACTTC.

This clonotype has just a few counts. V usage is TRBV4-2 and J usage is TRBJ1-2; unclear D gene. The V end lost 4 bases, the J end lost 3 bases, and 9 bases lay between the germline ends. Germline V lookup: CDR1 LGHNA, CDR2 YNFKEQ. This CDR3 has 13 residues. The CDR3 protein is CASSPRTDYGYTF. In DNA, the CDR3 is TGTGCCAGCAGCCCGCGGACCGACTATGGCTACACCTTC.

The chain carries TRBV20-1 and TRBJ2-7; D is tentatively TRBD1 or TRBD2 (5 bases each). This CDR3 has 12 amino acids. Germline V gene lookup returns CDR1 DFQATT and CDR2 SNEGSKA (reference sequence). The V and J ends lost 5 bases and 7 bases respectively, with 15 bases between them. The CDR3 DNA reads as TGCAGTGCTTTAGCCCGGGGCGGGGAGCAGTACTTC. This sequence encodes CSALARGGEQYF.

This clonotype was seen repeatedly, ten times or more. The V call is TRBV4-3, the J call TRBJ2-1; 11 bases match TRBD2. CDR3 length: 15 residues. The V gene's germline CDR1 is LGHNA and CDR2 YSLEER. After removal of 5 bases from V and 4 bases from J, the junction contained 4 bases not matched to a gene. The CDR3 nucleotides are TGCGCCAGCAGCGGGGGACTAGCGGAGTACAATGAGCAGTTCTTC. This translates into CASSGGLAEYNEQFF.

This clonotype was seen at least ten times. The chain combines TRBV4-3 with TRBJ2-5, with TRBD1 as a possible D gene (7 bases). Germline V gene sequence: CDR1 LGHNA, CDR2 YSLEER. V was trimmed by 0 bases and J by 0 bases, leaving 14 bases between them. The CDR3 spans 17 residues. CDR3 loop: CASSQDGPGGYQETQYF. CDR3 sequence (DNA): TGCGCCAGCAGCCAAGATGGCCCAGGGGGGTACCAAGAGACCCAGTACTTC.

This clonotype was recorded at least ten times. The chain is built from TRBV19 and TRBJ1-2; D gene uncertain. Per germline, CDR1 LNHDA and CDR2 SQIVND (reference sequence). Trimming cost V 0 bases and J 5 bases, with 19 bases left between them. This CDR3 is built from 17 residues. DNA of the CDR3: TGTGCCAGTAGTATAGATCCGGGAGACACTCGTCGGTATGGCTACACCTTC. Translating it yields CASSIDPGDTRRYGYTF.

This clonotype was detected ten times or more. This chain joins TRBV29-1 and TRBJ2-1; 9 bases map to TRBD2. With 4 bases clipped from V and 5 bases from J, the junction kept 6 bases outside the gene matches. CDR1 and CDR2 (germline): SQVTM, ANQGSEA. The CDR3 totals 14 residues. As DNA, the CDR3 is TGCAGCGTTGCCGGGCGGGAGGGCAACAATGAGCAGTTCTTC. It yields the protein CSVAGREGNNEQFF.